The source of this T cell receptor beta chain is a study of T-cell memory formation after mild COVID-19 listed by TCRdb under 2021. For the study in its entirety: TCR sequence clusters from the two donors were found to be largely donor specific. The cohort was made up of two young adult volunteers, one female and one male, who were previously healthy. In a couple of donors, T-cell clones that expanded and contracted after mild COVID-19 were followed by sequencing TCRalpha and TCRbeta repertoires longitudinally.

V is clipped by 4 bases and J by 0 bases, and the sequence between their germline boundaries is 18 bases long. Spanning cysteine to phenylalanine, the CDR3 consists of 16 amino acids. Only the CDR3 DNA is retained, 48 bases long and in frame from the first base. Per the germline V gene, SQVTM is the CDR1 and ANQGSEA is the CDR2. A note on this clonotype: What this receptor recognizes is not known. Nothing much larger sits one base from this clone, and base qualities are not available.

Reads for this sample came from an Illumina NovaSeq 6000. TCRalpha and TCRbeta cDNA libraries were built by 5'RACE with constant-segment primers, adding sample barcodes and unique molecular identifiers. Trizol reagent was used to extract RNA from every sample. The libraries were amplified in two PCR steps, and the second step added a second sample barcode and Illumina TruSeq adapters. Libraries were sequenced on an Illumina NovaSeq with 2 x 150 bp paired-end reads. Concerning the study's data processing: The reads were demultiplexed and collapsed into UMI-guided consensus sequences using migec v1.2.7. Using mixcr v2.1.11, UMI consensuses were aligned to TRA and TRB V and J templates and then assembled into clonotypes. Expanded or contracted clonotypes were those called significant by both edgeR and NoisET, with noise models trained on biological replicates. For edgeR calls, a false discovery rate-adjusted p below 0.01 and a log2 fold-change threshold of 1 were applied. As an exploratory analysis of dynamics, max-normalized trajectories of the 1000 most abundant clonotypes were examined with PCA combined with hierarchical clustering. The CD4 or CD8 phenotype of responding clones was assigned using the separately sequenced CD4+ and CD8+ repertoires. Clones were called with MiXCR by TCRdb after fastp trimmed the public reads at Q25, and only in-frame beta chains were retained. One record per CDR3 amino acid sequence lists the most common genes and DNA. V and J calls and clone size were set by TCRdb, not the authors. This sample has approximately 490,000 distinct CDR3 sequences in its table, and about 20% of those were observed once. The ten largest clones represent around 12% of the sample.

Study-level results and caveats: Contracting CD4+ clones turned up mainly in the CM and EM memory subsets, whereas EMRA was where CD8+ clones were enriched. SARS-CoV-2 specificity of the second-wave clones peaking on day 37 was not confirmed. From day 15 to 85, contracting clones showed balanced CD4/CD8 phenotypes, whereas a second wave of clones that expanded from day 15 to 37 leaned towards CD4+. The detection of some responding clones in pre-infection memory suggests that pre-existing cross-reactive memory T cells joined the SARS-CoV-2 response. Only a couple of mild cases were covered in the study, and larger cohorts including severe cases with pre-infection samples were considered necessary.

Ficoll-Paque density gradient centrifugation was the method used to isolate PBMCs. The receptor's source is an adult woman who had mild COVID-19 (a few samples of this study predate the infection). The sample titles of this study are shuffled in the database, so cell type and time point are left out; the donor was told from shared clones. Material for sequencing was PBMCs or a T cell subset sorted from them (not recorded which). Rearrangement joined TRBV29-1 to TRBJ1-2; 5 matching bases give a weak D call of TRBD1. The DNA sequence is as follows: TGCAGCGTTGGGGGGGTACAGGATCCCACTAACTATGGCTACACCTTC. Its protein reads: CSVGGVQDPTNYGYTF.